A single sample gave rise to the 20 T cell receptor beta chains below, sequenced in a study of OX40 agonist ivuxolimab in advanced cancers. This table comes from immunoSEQ multiplex PCR, and its TCRdb copy is limited to in-frame clones, with some not included. The sample lists nearly 25,000 clones; 65% to 80% were seen once. The specimen comprised CD4+ or CD8+ T cells sorted from blood, sampled in a trial of the OX40 agonist ivuxolimab. The receptor source for this set is an adult with an advanced solid tumor such as melanoma, head and neck, liver or kidney cancer.

The chain has TRBV19 and TRBJ1-1; maybe TRBD1 (5 bases). The germline V and J ends were trimmed by 4 bases and 11 bases, with 17 bases remaining between them. Germline CDR1 and CDR2: LNHDA and SQIVND (reference sequence). There are 13 residues in the CDR3. For the CDR3, the DNA is TGTGCCAGTAGTAAGGGACCGGTGGGTGCCGCTTTCTTT. It translates to CASSKGPVGAAFF.

This chain uses TRBV19 with TRBJ1-5; D is undetermined. The ends were cut back, 3 bases at V and 3 bases at J, with 18 bases in the middle. The germline gives CDR1 LNHDA, CDR2 SQIVND (reference sequence). The CDR3 totals 17 residues. The CDR3 here is CASSMVDHSSPNQPQHF. The CDR3 DNA follows: TGTGCCAGTAGTATGGTGGATCACTCATCCCCCAATCAGCCCCAGCATTTT.

The chain links TRBV11-2 to TRBJ1-4, with unresolved D. The CDR3 covers 15 residues. Trimming took off 4 bases at V and 3 bases at J, with 12 bases between the two ends. Germline V gene lookup returns CDR1 SGHAT and CDR2 FQNNGV. Written as DNA, the CDR3 is TGTGCCAGCAGCTGGAGCTGGTTTGCTAATGAAAAACTGTTTTTT. Translating it yields CASSWSWFANEKLFF.

The rearrangement joins TRBV7-2 to TRBJ2-5; D call uncertain. CDR1 SGHTA and CDR2 FQGNSA come from the germline V gene. Trimming shortened V by 1 base and J by 4 bases, and 13 bases separated the two germline ends. The CDR3 is 15 amino acids. CDR3 DNA sequence: TGTGCCAGCAGCTTAGTGCGTTGGGGATCAGAGACCCAGTACTTC. Protein: CASSLVRWGSETQYF.

The chain uses TRBV5-1 and TRBJ2-1; no firm D call. The V and J ends lost 7 bases and 3 bases respectively, with 14 bases between them. This CDR3 is built from 14 residues. Germline CDR1 reads SGHRS; CDR2 reads YFSETQ. The CDR3: CASGMANFYNEQFF. The CDR3 DNA is TGCGCCAGCGGGATGGCGAACTTCTACAATGAGCAGTTCTTC.

This clone was seen only a few times. The V gene is TRBV19, the J gene TRBJ2-5; 11 bases map to TRBD2. The CDR3 has 16 residues. J gave up 5 bases and V 1 base, and 6 bases lay outside the gene matches. The germline V gene encodes CDR1 LNHDA and CDR2 SQIVND (reference sequence). The CDR3 DNA reads TGTGCCAGTAGTATAGCTAGCGGGGGGCCGAGGGAGACCCAGTACTTC. Translating it yields CASSIASGGPRETQYF.

This clone has just a few counts. The chain recombines TRBV19 with TRBJ2-1; a possible D gene is TRBD2 (5 bases). V dropped 4 bases and J dropped 0 bases, with 16 bases sitting between them. Germline CDR1 reads LNHDA; CDR2 reads SQIVND (reference sequence). This CDR3 is 17 amino acids long. The CDR3 DNA sequence: TGTGCCAGTAGTACGCCAGCGGTCCTTAGCTCCTACAATGAGCAGTTCTTC. It yields the protein CASSTPAVLSSYNEQFF.

The chain joins TRBV19 to TRBJ2-7; a weak D match, TRBD2 (6 bases). Trimming took 9 bases from V and 2 from J, leaving 20 bases between them. Germline CDR1 and CDR2: LNHDA and SQIVND (reference sequence). This CDR3 has 15 amino acids. CDR3 loop: CASSDGGAHTYEQYF. In DNA form, the CDR3 reads TGTGCCAGCTCCGATGGAGGGGCCCACACCTACGAGCAGTACTTC.

The V call is TRBV4-3, the J call TRBJ2-1; D not resolved. The germline gives CDR1 LGHNA, CDR2 YSLEER. This CDR3 is built from 15 residues. V was pared by 0 bases and J by 3 bases, with 9 bases between. The CDR3 DNA sequence: TGCGCCAGCAGCCAAGATTCTACCAGCTACAATGAGCAGTTCTTC. It encodes CASSQDSTSYNEQFF.

The chain employs TRBV6-5 and TRBJ2-7; perhaps TRBD1 as D (6 bases). Trimming took off 6 bases at V and 4 bases at J, with 16 bases between the two ends. This CDR3 is 14 amino acids long. The germline V gene has CDR1 MNHEY and CDR2 SVGAGI. The CDR3 loop reads CASRSDRLGYEQYF. As DNA, the CDR3 is TGTGCCAGCAGATCAGACAGGTTAGGATACGAGCAGTACTTC.

This rearrangement joins TRBV10-3 to TRBJ1-4; D uncertain. The CDR3 consists of 16 residues. Trimming removed 0 bases at V and 3 bases at J, with 11 bases between. Germline V gene data show CDR1 as ENHRY and CDR2 as SYGVKD. The CDR3 here is CAISESFMGSNEKLFF. The CDR3 DNA reads TGTGCCATCAGTGAGTCGTTTATGGGTTCTAATGAAAAACTGTTTTTT.

Remarks on this clone: Just one base apart from a much larger clone, this may be a read error. The sample holds other DNA sequences that translate to the same CDR3. This chain connects TRBV6-6 to TRBJ2-7; D is unclear. Germline V gives CDR1 MNHNY, CDR2 SVGAGI (reference sequence). The CDR3 is made up of 15 amino acids. DNA of the CDR3: TGTGCCAGCAGTTACGAGGCAGGACCTACCTATGAGCAGTACTTC. It translates to CASSYEAGPTYEQYF.

The rearrangement joins TRBV4-2 to TRBJ1-3; D remains ambiguous. V was cut by 0 bases and J by 4 bases, with 13 bases left in between. Germline V gives CDR1 LGHNA, CDR2 YNFKEQ. The CDR3 covers 16 residues. CDR3 amino acids: CASSQELNGGGNTIYF. CDR3 sequence (DNA): TGTGCCAGCAGCCAAGAACTAAACGGAGGGGGAAACACCATATATTTT.

This chain joins TRBV19 and TRBJ2-3; maybe TRBD1 (6 bases). The CDR3 extends over 12 amino acids. Per germline, CDR1 LNHDA and CDR2 SQIVND (reference sequence). The germline V and J ends were trimmed by 7 bases and 8 bases, with 13 bases remaining between them. The chain's CDR3 is CASTDTGFTQYF. In nucleotides, the CDR3 is TGTGCCAGTACCGACACAGGGTTTACGCAGTATTTT.

The chain recombines TRBV4-1 with TRBJ2-3; D gene unclear. This CDR3 contains 16 residues. The germline V gene encodes CDR1 MGHRA and CDR2 YSYEKL. Between the trimmed V and J ends, which lost 2 bases and 3 bases, there was a span of 15 bases. The CDR3 sequence is CASSQQDLVSTDTQYF. The DNA for the CDR3 is TGCGCCAGCAGCCAACAGGATTTGGTCTCTACAGATACGCAGTATTTT.

This clone has just a few counts. This sequence joins TRBV5-6 and TRBJ2-7; 8 bases are a match to TRBD1. This CDR3 has 16 residues. V lost 4 bases and J lost 3; bases outside the gene matches: 12. Germline lookup yields CDR1 SGHDT and CDR2 YYEEEE. The CDR3 region has the DNA TGTGCCAGCAGCCGCCCCGGGGCAGGGGGCCTCTACGAGCAGTACTTC. The encoded protein is CASSRPGAGGLYEQYF.

J is TRBJ1-1 and V is TRBV6-5; D ambiguous. The CDR3 runs to 13 residues. From germline, CDR1 is MNHEY and CDR2 SVGAGI. Trimming pared 5 bases from V and 4 bases from J, leaving 11 bases between. The CDR3 DNA reads TGTGCCAGCAGTCTTTGGGCAGCCACTGAAGCTTTCTTT. Its protein product is CASSLWAATEAFF.

This clone occurred a few times. Different DNA sequences within this sample yield the same CDR3. The rearrangement links TRBV11-3 to TRBJ2-7; perhaps D is TRBD1 or TRBD2 (6 bases each). The CDR3 loop spans 13 amino acids. CDR1 and CDR2 from the germline V gene are SGHNT and YENEEA. V lost 5 bases and J lost 0, with 8 bases in between. The CDR3 is CASSPGASYEQYF. Here the CDR3 DNA reads TGTGCCAGCAGCCCGGGGGCCTCCTACGAGCAGTACTTC.

The chain links TRBV6-5 to TRBJ2-3; 7 bases are a match to TRBD1. There are 12 residues in the CDR3. Germline V gives CDR1 MNHEY, CDR2 SVGAGI. The junction had 1 base not matched to a gene; V was cut back by 4 bases and J by 6 bases. The chain's CDR3 is CASSSRGDTQYF. CDR3 nucleotide sequence: TGTGCCAGCAGTTCCAGGGGGGATACGCAGTATTTT.

This clone is categorized as medium-sized. This chain uses TRBV13 with TRBJ2-1, with D uncertain. This CDR3 is 15 amino acids long. V was cut by 5 bases and J by 0 bases, with 11 bases left in between. Germline lookup yields CDR1 PRHDT and CDR2 FYEKMQ (reference sequence). CDR3 sequence reads: CASSAGRSSYNEQFF. CDR3 coding DNA: TGTGCCAGCAGCGCCGGGCGGAGCTCCTACAATGAGCAGTTCTTC.